The 29 T cell receptor beta chains below all came from one sample that was sequenced in a study of beta chain features in type 1 diabetes. Sequenced material consisted of expressed TCRB transcripts (all of the isolated RNA was reverse transcribed). This table comes from immunoSEQ multiplex PCR, and its TCRdb copy is limited to in-frame clones, with some not included. The sample lists about 900,000 clones; roughly 17% were seen once. The specimen sequenced was naive CD4+ T cells from blood. These TCRs come from a woman younger than 30 in good health.

Concerning this clone itself: Additional DNA sequences in this sample encode the identical CDR3. V is TRBV4-2 and J is TRBJ1-5; no definite D call. Trimming shortened V by 1 base and J by 7 bases, and 5 bases separated the two germline ends. The CDR3 contains 12 residues. Germline CDR1 is LGHNA and CDR2 is YNFKEQ. The CDR3 here is CASSQANQPQHF. The CDR3 DNA reads TGTGCCAGCAGCCAAGCTAACCAGCCCCAGCATTTT.

V and J are TRBV19 and TRBJ2-1; D gene unclear. V dropped 7 bases and J dropped 3 bases, with 4 bases sitting between them. The CDR3 is made up of 11 amino acids. CDR1 and CDR2 (germline): LNHDA, SQIVND (reference sequence). The CDR3 reads CASTDYNEQFF. The DNA for the CDR3 is TGTGCCAGTACCGACTACAATGAGCAGTTCTTC. Filled out from reference TRBV19 and TRBJ2-1, the complete variable domain reads DGGITQSPKYLFRKEGQNVTLSCEQNLNHDAMYWYRQDPGQGLRLIYYSQIVNDFQKGDIAEGYSVSREKKESFPLTVTSAQKNPTAFYLCASTDYNEQFFGPGTRLTVL.

The gene calls are TRBV2 and TRBJ2-5; 8 nucleotides agree with TRBD1. This CDR3 is built from 14 residues. Per germline, CDR1 SNHLY and CDR2 FYNNEI. Losses at the gene ends were 9 bases for V and 5 bases for J; bases not matched to a gene: 11. CDR3 DNA: TGTGCCAGTTCTAACAGGGGGATGTTGGAGACCCAGTACTTC. Protein product: CASSNRGMLETQYF.

The chain is built from TRBV20-1 and TRBJ2-5; D unclear. This CDR3 is built from 11 residues. Germline lookup yields CDR1 DFQATT and CDR2 SNEGSKA (reference sequence). V shed 0 bases and J shed 7 bases, with 6 bases lying between them. CDR3 sequence (DNA): TGCAGTGCTAGAGAATGGGGGACCCAGTACTTC. As protein: CSAREWGTQYF.

The V gene is TRBV9, the J gene TRBJ2-1, with D uncertain. Germline V gene sequence: CDR1 SGDLS, CDR2 YYNGEE. This CDR3 comprises 15 residues. V was cut by 4 bases and J by 1 base, with 12 bases left in between. The CDR3 coding sequence is TGTGCCAGCAGCCCTACTCAAGGGTCCTACAATGAGCAGTTCTTC. Amino acid sequence: CASSPTQGSYNEQFF.

This clone was counted between two and nine times. V usage is TRBV5-6 and J usage is TRBJ2-7, with 7 nucleotides matching TRBD2. With 7 bases clipped from V and 3 bases from J, the junction kept 4 bases outside the gene matches. Germline lookup yields CDR1 SGHDT and CDR2 YYEEEE. The CDR3 length is 12 residues. The DNA for the CDR3 is TGTGCCAGCGGGGCTAGCGGCTACGAGCAGTACTTC. This sequence encodes CASGASGYEQYF. The full variable domain, rest sourced from reference TRBV5-6 and TRBJ2-7, is DAGVTQSPTHLIKTRGQQVTLRCSPKSGHDTVSWYQQALGQGPQFIFQYYEEEERQRGNFPDRFSGHQFPNYSSELNVNALLLGDSALYLCASGASGYEQYFGPGTRLTVT.

The rearrangement joins TRBV5-1 to TRBJ2-7; D is uncertain. The CDR3 contains 14 residues. The germline V gene encodes CDR1 SGHRS and CDR2 YFSETQ. V was trimmed by 0 bases and J by 5 bases, leaving 12 bases between them. The CDR3 region has the DNA TGCGCCAGCAGCTTGGAAGGACCAGGCCACGAGCAGTACTTC. Amino acids: CASSLEGPGHEQYF. The variable domain in full, completed from reference TRBV5-1 and TRBJ2-7, reads KAGVTQTPRYLIKTRGQQVTLSCSPISGHRSVSWYQQTPGQGLQFLFEYFSETQRNKGNFPGRFSGRQFSNSRSEMNVSTLELGDSALYLCASSLEGPGHEQYFGPGTRLTVT.

The chain employs TRBV4-3 and TRBJ2-7; no reliable D call. V was pared by 0 bases and J by 3 bases, with 9 bases between. CDR1 is LGHNA, CDR2 YSLEER, per germline. The CDR3 consists of 14 residues. The CDR3 region is CASSQESGFYEQYF. The CDR3 nucleotides are TGCGCCAGCAGCCAAGAATCCGGGTTCTACGAGCAGTACTTC.

This clone was seen more than once but under ten times. The genes are TRBV7-8 and TRBJ2-1; 8 bases are a match to TRBD2. J was trimmed by 3 bases and V by 1 base; bases with no gene match: 5. The CDR3 is made up of 16 amino acids. CDR1 and CDR2 from the germline V gene are SGHVS and FQNEAQ. The CDR3 here is CASSLVGGEIYNEQFF. The CDR3 DNA is TGTGCCAGCAGCTTAGTCGGGGGGGAAATCTACAATGAGCAGTTCTTC.

This clone was counted only a few times. The sample has other DNA sequences that encode this CDR3 too. The chain carries TRBV28 and TRBJ2-5; D is possibly TRBD1 (6 bases). This CDR3 has 14 amino acids. Germline V gives CDR1 MDHEN, CDR2 SYDVKM. The germline V and J ends were trimmed by 6 bases and 2 bases, with 13 bases remaining between them. This CDR3 reads CASSLPGQQETQYF. DNA of the CDR3: TGTGCCAGCAGCCTTCCGGGACAACAAGAGACCCAGTACTTC. The variable domain in full, with the rest retrieved from reference TRBV28 and TRBJ2-5, is DVKVTQSSRYLVKRTGEKVFLECVQDMDHENMFWYRQDPGLGLRLIYFSYDVKMKEKGDIPEGYSVSREKKERFSLILESASTNQTSMYLCASSLPGQQETQYFGPGTRLLVL.

This clone appeared a few times. The chain employs TRBV10-3 and TRBJ1-2; D is undetermined. V was cut by 0 bases and J by 4 bases, with 6 bases left in between. This CDR3 has 13 residues. The V gene's germline CDR1 is ENHRY and CDR2 SYGVKD. For the CDR3, the DNA is TGTGCCATCAGTGAGTCCGAGAGCTATGGCTACACCTTC. It translates to CAISESESYGYTF.

This clone was counted between two and nine times. This sequence joins TRBV7-9 and TRBJ1-2; no clear D gene. CDR1 SEHNR and CDR2 FQNEAQ come from the germline V gene (reference sequence). Trimming removed 3 bases from V and 7 bases from J, with 27 bases in between. The CDR3 covers 18 residues. DNA of the CDR3: TGTGCCAGCAGCTTGGGATTTGGTGGGAGCTCCATCGAGGGTGGCTACACCTTC. It is translated as CASSLGFGGSSIEGGYTF.

The gene calls are TRBV7-8 and TRBJ2-3; 7 nucleotides agree with TRBD2. CDR3 length: 17 residues. The V gene end was trimmed by 5 bases and the J gene end by 6 bases; junction bases not matched to a gene: 17. Looked up from germline, CDR1 is SGHVS and CDR2 is FQNEAQ. The CDR3 reads CASSLARASRGDDTQYF. The CDR3 DNA reads TGTGCCAGCAGCCTCGCGAGGGCTAGCCGGGGGGACGATACGCAGTATTTT.

The chain uses TRBV7-2 and TRBJ2-7; D is perhaps TRBD1 (5 bases). V dropped 3 bases and J dropped 2 bases, with 17 bases sitting between them. The CDR3 is 16 residues long. Per the germline V gene, CDR1 is SGHTA and CDR2 is FQGNSA. The CDR3 reads CASSLGQPFFTYEQYF. The CDR3 DNA reads TGTGCCAGCAGCTTGGGGCAGCCCTTCTTTACCTACGAGCAGTACTTC.

Details on this clone: A junction boundary mismatches the germline segment, possibly from a read error. Other DNA sequences in the sample encode the same CDR3. The chain recombines TRBV29-1 with TRBJ2-1, with 9 bases lining up with TRBD2. CDR3 size: 14 residues. Per germline, CDR1 SQVTM and CDR2 ANQGSEA. The CDR3 nucleotides are TGCAGCGTCCTTAGCGGGAGCTCCTACAATGAGCAATTCTTC. Translating it yields CSVLSGSSYNEQFF.

Only a few counts were recorded for this clone. The V gene is TRBV5-1, the J gene TRBJ2-7; possibly TRBD1 or TRBD2 for D (5 bases each). The CDR3 consists of 14 residues. Germline-derived CDR1 and CDR2 are SGHRS and YFSETQ. The V and J ends lost 3 bases and 2 bases respectively, with 12 bases between them. The CDR3 DNA follows: TGCGCCAGCAGCTCCGGGACGGAGCCCTACGAGCAGTACTTC. Residues: CASSSGTEPYEQYF.

This clone has just a few counts. The V and J genes are TRBV29-1 and TRBJ2-3; 10 positions match TRBD1. The germline V gene encodes CDR1 SQVTM and CDR2 ANQGSEA. The CDR3 is 13 amino acids. Losses at the gene ends were 6 bases for V and 4 bases for J; bases not matched to a gene: 4. This CDR3 reads CSVETGGADTQYF. For the CDR3, the DNA is TGCAGCGTAGAGACAGGGGGCGCAGATACGCAGTATTTT.

This clone showed up just a few times. The J gene is TRBJ2-7, the V gene TRBV5-1, with 11 bases aligning to TRBD1. Trimming cost V 0 bases and J 6 bases; bases outside gene matches: 5. The CDR3 covers 15 residues. Germline V lookup: CDR1 SGHRS, CDR2 YFSETQ. CDR3: CASSLAPGTGGEQYF. DNA for the CDR3: TGCGCCAGCAGCTTGGCCCCCGGGACAGGGGGCGAGCAGTACTTC.

Many counts were recorded for this clone. The J gene is TRBJ1-2, the V gene TRBV10-3; 7 nucleotides agree with TRBD1. The CDR3 length is 13 residues. Germline CDR1 and CDR2: ENHRY and SYGVKD. The J segment lost 4 bases and the V segment lost 1 base, leaving 0 bases of the junction unmatched. In DNA, the CDR3 is TGTGCCATCAGTGAGTGGGACAGCTATGGCTACACCTTC. This encodes CAISEWDSYGYTF.

The chain recombines TRBV5-1 with TRBJ2-1; D is possibly TRBD1 or TRBD2 (5 bases each). In germline, CDR1 is SGHRS, CDR2 YFSETQ. The CDR3 sequence is 15 residues long. With 7 bases removed from V and 0 bases from J, the gap between germline ends came to 14 bases. CDR3 residues: CASSPAGSSYNEQFF. The CDR3 DNA sequence: TGCGCCAGCTCACCCGCAGGGAGCTCCTACAATGAGCAGTTCTTC.

This chain connects TRBV19 to TRBJ2-6; no reliable D call. The germline V gene encodes CDR1 LNHDA and CDR2 SQIVND (reference sequence). The CDR3 is 14 amino acids. V lost 6 bases to trimming and J lost 0 bases, with 6 bases between them. The CDR3 sequence: CASRTLSGANVLTF. The CDR3 DNA is TGTGCCAGTAGAACACTCTCTGGGGCCAACGTCCTGACTTTC.

This clone has only a few counts. This chain links TRBV28 with TRBJ2-5; 8 bases match TRBD2. The CDR3 spans 15 residues. Germline V gene lookup returns CDR1 MDHEN and CDR2 SYDVKM. After removal of 6 bases from V and 4 bases from J, the junction contained 10 bases not matched to a gene. The CDR3 is CASSAGGVELETQYF. In nucleotides, the CDR3 is TGTGCCAGCAGCGCCGGGGGGGTTGAGTTAGAGACCCAGTACTTC.

The chain combines TRBV28 with TRBJ1-5, with 7 bases fitting TRBD1. J gave up 8 bases and V 8 bases, and 9 bases lay outside the gene matches. Germline V gene lookup returns CDR1 MDHEN and CDR2 SYDVKM. The CDR3 runs to 13 residues. The CDR3 region is CASGAQGMEPQHF. The CDR3 region has the DNA TGTGCCAGCGGGGCACAGGGGATGGAGCCCCAGCATTTT.

This clone turned up a few times. The chain joins TRBV4-3 to TRBJ2-3, with 8 bases identical to TRBD2. CDR1 and CDR2 (germline): LGHNA, YSLEER. The CDR3 length is 14 residues. V was pared by 4 bases and J by 6 bases, with 6 bases of the junction left unmatched. CDR3 DNA: TGCGCCAGCAGCCCACAGCGGGAGCAGGATACGCAGTATTTT. Residues: CASSPQREQDTQYF.

V is TRBV27 and J is TRBJ2-7; 10 bases are shared with TRBD2. The germline V gene encodes CDR1 MNHEY and CDR2 SMNVEV (reference sequence). The CDR3 runs to 16 residues. Trimming took 6 bases from V and 1 from J; bases not matched to a gene: 9. The DNA of the CDR3 is TGTGCCAGCAGCCGACTGAAGACTAGCGGGTCCTACGAGCAGTACTTC. Translated: CASSRLKTSGSYEQYF.

J is TRBJ2-5 and V is TRBV9; D remains ambiguous. In germline, CDR1 is SGDLS, CDR2 YYNGEE. The length of the CDR3 is 10 residues. V was cut by 4 bases and J by 2 bases, with 0 bases left in between. CDR3 region: CASSQETQYF. For the CDR3, the DNA is TGTGCCAGCAGCCAAGAGACCCAGTACTTC.

This clone was seen only a few times. The chain joins TRBV7-2 to TRBJ2-3, with TRBD1 matching over 7 bases. Germline V gives CDR1 SGHTA, CDR2 FQGNSA. CDR3 length: 15 residues. J lost 0 bases, V lost 2 bases, and 2 bases had no gene match. Here the CDR3 reads CASSLIRGSTDTQYF. The CDR3 DNA sequence: TGTGCCAGCAGCTTAATCAGGGGGAGCACAGATACGCAGTATTTT.

This chain joins TRBV5-1 and TRBJ1-1; D is undetermined. Germline V gene lookup returns CDR1 SGHRS and CDR2 YFSETQ. The length of the CDR3 is 16 residues. V dropped 0 bases and J dropped 0 bases, with 12 bases sitting between them. The CDR3 bases are TGCGCCAGCAGCTTGGGGTTTGCGCCTATGAACACTGAAGCTTTCTTT. It translates to CASSLGFAPMNTEAFF.

The chain employs TRBV5-1 and TRBJ2-2; D might be TRBD1 (5 bases). V was trimmed by 0 bases and J by 4 bases, leaving 7 bases between them. CDR1 is SGHRS, CDR2 YFSETQ, per germline. The CDR3 is made up of 14 amino acids. The CDR3 bases are TGCGCCAGCAGCTTGGCTCAGGGCACCGGGGAGCTGTTTTTT. Amino acid sequence: CASSLAQGTGELFF.